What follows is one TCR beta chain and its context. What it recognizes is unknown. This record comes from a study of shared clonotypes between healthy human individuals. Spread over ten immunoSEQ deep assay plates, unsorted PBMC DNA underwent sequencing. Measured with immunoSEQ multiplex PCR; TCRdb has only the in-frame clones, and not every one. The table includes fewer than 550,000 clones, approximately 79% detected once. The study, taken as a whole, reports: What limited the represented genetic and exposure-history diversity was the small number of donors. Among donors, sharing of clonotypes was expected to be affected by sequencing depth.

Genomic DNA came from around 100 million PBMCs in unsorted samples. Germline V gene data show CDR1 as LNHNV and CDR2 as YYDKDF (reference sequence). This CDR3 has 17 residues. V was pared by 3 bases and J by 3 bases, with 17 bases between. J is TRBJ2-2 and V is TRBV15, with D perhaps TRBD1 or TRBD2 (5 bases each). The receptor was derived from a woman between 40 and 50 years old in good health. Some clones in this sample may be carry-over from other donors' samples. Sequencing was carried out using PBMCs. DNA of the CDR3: TGTGCCACCAGCAGGGCTCTCCGGGGCCGATACACCGGGGAGCTGTTTTTT. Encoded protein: CATSRALRGRYTGELFF. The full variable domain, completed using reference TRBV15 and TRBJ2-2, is DAMVIQNPRYQVTQFGKPVTLSCSQTLNHNVMYWYQQKSSQAPKLLFHYYDKDFNNEADTPDNFQSRRPNTSFCFLDIRSPGLGDTAMYLCATSRALRGRYTGELFFGEGSRLTVL.